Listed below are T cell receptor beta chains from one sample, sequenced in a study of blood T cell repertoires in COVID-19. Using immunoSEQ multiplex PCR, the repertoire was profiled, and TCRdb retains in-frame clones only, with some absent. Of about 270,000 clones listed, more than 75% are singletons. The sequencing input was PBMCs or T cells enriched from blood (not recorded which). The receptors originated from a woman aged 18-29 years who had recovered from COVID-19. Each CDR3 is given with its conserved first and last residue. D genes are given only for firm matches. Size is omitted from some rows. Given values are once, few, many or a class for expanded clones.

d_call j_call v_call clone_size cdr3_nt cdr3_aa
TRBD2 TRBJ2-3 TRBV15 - TGTGCCACCAGCACAAGGACTAGCGGGGGGGTTGGCACAGATACGCAGTATTTT CATSTRTSGGVGTDTQYF
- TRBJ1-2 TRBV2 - TGTGCCAGCAGCCGATTGGCCGCAGGGCGGTTAGGCTATGGCTACACCTTC CASSRLAAGRLGYGYTF
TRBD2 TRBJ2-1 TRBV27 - TGTGCCAGCAGTATGCCGGGACTAGCGGGAGTGTATGAGCAGTTCTTC CASSMPGLAGVYEQFF
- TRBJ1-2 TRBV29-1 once TGCAGCGTTGAATCCAGCGGAGGCTACACCTTC CSVESSGGYTF
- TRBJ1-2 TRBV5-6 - TGTGCCAGCAGCTTAGCTGGCAGGCCTCTCTATGGCTACACCTTC CASSLAGRPLYGYTF
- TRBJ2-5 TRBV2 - TGTGCCAGCAGTGGACAACTAGCCCAAGAGACCCAGTACTTC CASSGQLAQETQYF
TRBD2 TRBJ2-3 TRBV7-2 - TGTGCCAGCAGCTTAGGTTCTAGCGGAATAACAGATACGCAGTATTTT CASSLGSSGITDTQYF
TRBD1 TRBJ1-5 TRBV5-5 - TGTGCCAGCAGTTTGACAGGGGGCGGGAATCAGCCCCAGCATTTT CASSLTGGGNQPQHF
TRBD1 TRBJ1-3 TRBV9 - TGTGCCAGCAGCCTCTCGGACAGGAGAGGAAACACCATATATTTT CASSLSDRRGNTIYF
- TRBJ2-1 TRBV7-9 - TGTGCCAGCAGCTTACCAAACCCCAGGGAAAGGAATGAGCAGTTCTTC CASSLPNPRERNEQFF
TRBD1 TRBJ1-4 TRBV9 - TGTGCCAGCAGCGCCGGGACAGGGACAACTAATGAAAAACTGTTTTTT CASSAGTGTTNEKLFF
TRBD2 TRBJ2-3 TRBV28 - TGTGCCAGCAGGGGTAGCGGGATTAACACAGATACGCAGTATTTT CASRGSGINTDTQYF
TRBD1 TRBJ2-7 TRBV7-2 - TGTGCCAGCAGCTTAATAGCAGGGGGCTTCCACGAGCAGTACTTC CASSLIAGGFHEQYF
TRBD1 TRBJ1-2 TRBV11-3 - TGTGCCAGCAGCTTTTGTCAGGGGGCGCCAAACTATGGCTACACCTTC CASSFCQGAPNYGYTF
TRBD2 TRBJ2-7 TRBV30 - TGTGCCTGGAGCAACCCCCCCGGGACTAGCGGGGTCTACGAGCAGTACTTC CAWSNPPGTSGVYEQYF
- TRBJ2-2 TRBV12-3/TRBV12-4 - TGTGCCAGCAGTAACAGGGCCGGGGAGCTGTTTTTT CASSNRAGELFF
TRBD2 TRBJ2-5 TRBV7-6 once TGTGCCAGCAGCTTAGCGACTAGCGGGGGCCCAGGCAGTTACTTC CASSLATSGGPGSYF
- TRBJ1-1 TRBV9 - TGTGCCAGCAGCGTAGCTGACAGGACGAACACTGAAGCTTTCTTT CASSVADRTNTEAFF
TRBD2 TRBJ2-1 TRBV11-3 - TGTGCCAGCAGCTTAGATGGCGGGAGCAATGAGCAGTTCTTC CASSLDGGSNEQFF
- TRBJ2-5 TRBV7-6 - TGTGCCAGCAGCTTAGACCGTCTACGAAACCAAGAGACCCAGTACTTC CASSLDRLRNQETQYF
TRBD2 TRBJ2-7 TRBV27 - TGTGCCAGCAGTGTTGGCGGGAGCTCCTACGAGCAGTACTTC CASSVGGSSYEQYF
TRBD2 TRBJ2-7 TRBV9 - TGTGCCAGCAGCGTAGGGGAGGGTATCAACGAGCAGTACTTC CASSVGEGINEQYF
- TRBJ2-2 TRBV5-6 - TGTGCCAGCAGCTTGTTAGCATTTCGGAACACCGGGGAGCTGTTTTTT CASSLLAFRNTGELFF
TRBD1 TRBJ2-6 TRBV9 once TGTGCCAGCAGCGTACCCGGGACAGGGGTCAGCTCTGGGGCCAACGTCCTGACTTTC CASSVPGTGVSSGANVLTF
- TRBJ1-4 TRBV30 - TGTGCCTGGAGTGACAGGTTCAGCGAAAAACTGTTTTTT CAWSDRFSEKLFF
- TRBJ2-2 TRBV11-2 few TGTGCCAGCAGCGGCCTGGGCGGGACGACCGGGGAGCTGTTTTTT CASSGLGGTTGELFF
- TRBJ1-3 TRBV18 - TGTGCCAGCTCATCGGGACTCTTGGCCATCGCATCTGGAAACACCATATATTTT CASSSGLLAIASGNTIYF
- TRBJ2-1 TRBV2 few TGTGCCACGTCGCTAGGGCAGTTCTTC CATSLGQFF
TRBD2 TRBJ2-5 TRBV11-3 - TGTGCCAGCAGCGTGGGACTAGCGGGGGATAGGGAGACCCAGTACTTC CASSVGLAGDRETQYF
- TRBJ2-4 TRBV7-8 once TGTGCCAGCAGCCCCCTGGGCGGGCTAGCCAAAAACATTCAGTACTTC CASSPLGGLAKNIQYF
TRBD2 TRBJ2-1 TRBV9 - TGTGCCAGCAGCGTAGGCGGGAGTAACTCCTACAATGAGCAGTTCTTC CASSVGGSNSYNEQFF
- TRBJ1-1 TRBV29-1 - TGCAGCGTTGAACCCAGGATGAACACTGAAGCTTTCTTT CSVEPRMNTEAFF
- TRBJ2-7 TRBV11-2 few TGTGCCAGCAGCTTAGATCGGGGGTCCTACCGCGAGCAGTACTTC CASSLDRGSYREQYF
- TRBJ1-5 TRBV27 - TGTGCCAGCAGTTTATTTAGGGGTAGCAATCAGCCCCAGCATTTT CASSLFRGSNQPQHF
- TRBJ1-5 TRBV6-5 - TGTGCCAGCAGTTACTCGGCAGGCGACTACAATCAGCCCCAGCATTTT CASSYSAGDYNQPQHF
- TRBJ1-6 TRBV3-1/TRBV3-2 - TGTGCCAGCAGCCAGACCTGGGCAGGAGGCGCCAATTCACCCCTCCACTTT CASSQTWAGGANSPLHF
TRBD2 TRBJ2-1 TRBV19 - TGTGCCAGTAGTCCCCGACTAGCGGGGGGCCGGTACAATGAGCAGTTCTTC CASSPRLAGGRYNEQFF
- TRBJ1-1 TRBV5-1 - TGCGCCAGCAGCTTAGAGGGAAGGGAAGCTTTCTTT CASSLEGREAFF
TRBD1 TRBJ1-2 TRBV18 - TGTGCCAGCTCACCACCGATTGTGGGACAGATTAACTATGGCTACACCTTC CASSPPIVGQINYGYTF
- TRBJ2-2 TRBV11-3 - TGTGCCAGCAGCTCCTATCCCAGGGAGCTGTTTTTT CASSSYPRELFF
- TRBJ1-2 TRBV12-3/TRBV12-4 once TGTGCCAGCAGTTATAACAGGGTCCATGGCTACACCTTC CASSYNRVHGYTF
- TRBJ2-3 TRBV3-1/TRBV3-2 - TGTGCCAGCAGCCAGACCGGGACTCACCCCGCCGATACGCAGTATTTT CASSQTGTHPADTQYF
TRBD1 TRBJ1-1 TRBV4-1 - TGCGCCAGCAGCCACCTTGCCGGACAGGGTACTGAAGCTTTCTTT CASSHLAGQGTEAFF
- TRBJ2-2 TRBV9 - TGTGCCAGCACCCAGGGTGACGGGGAGCTGTTTTTT CASTQGDGELFF
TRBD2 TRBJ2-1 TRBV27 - TGTGCCAGCAGTCTCCAAGCGGGGGGGCCTCATGAGCAGTTCTTC CASSLQAGGPHEQFF
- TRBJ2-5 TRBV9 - TGTGCCAGCAGCCCCGGCCCAGGGCCCCAAGAGACCCAGTACTTC CASSPGPGPQETQYF
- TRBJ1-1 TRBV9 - TGTGCCAGCAGCTTAACAGGGTATACTGAAGCTTTCTTT CASSLTGYTEAFF